The rows below give T cell receptor beta chains drawn from one sample of a study of T cell changes during pregnancy in multiple sclerosis. Sequenced by immunoSEQ multiplex PCR; TCRdb stores in-frame clones only, minus some. This table holds about 36,000 clones, more than 70% found once. Sequencing was performed on CD4+ T cells from peripheral blood mononuclear cells, taken in the first trimester of pregnancy. The receptors come from a female donor with multiple sclerosis, enrolled in a pregnancy study. CDR3s include the opening cysteine and the closing phenylalanine or tryptophan. Each record gives: D gene, clone size, J gene, V gene, CDR3 DNA, CDR3 protein. The D gene is left open where the match is weak. Clone size is not always given. Where it is, it says once, few, many or a class for expanded clones.

d_call: NA
clone_size: NA
j_call: TRBJ2-5
v_call: TRBV9
cdr3_nt: TGTGCCAGCAGCGTAGGTGGGAGTGAGGAGACCCAGTACTTC
cdr3_aa: CASSVGGSEETQYF

d_call: NA
clone_size: NA
j_call: TRBJ1-4
v_call: TRBV27
cdr3_nt: TGTGCCAGCAGTTCGATGGCTTCGGAAAAACTGTTTTTT
cdr3_aa: CASSSMASEKLFF

d_call: TRBD2
clone_size: NA
j_call: TRBJ2-3
v_call: TRBV10-3
cdr3_nt: TGTGCCACCTTAGCGGGGAGCACAGATACGCAGTATTTT
cdr3_aa: CATLAGSTDTQYF

d_call: TRBD1
clone_size: NA
j_call: TRBJ1-2
v_call: TRBV9
cdr3_nt: TGTGCCAGCAGCGTAGCCGGTGGACAGGAGGCCTATGGCTACACCTTC
cdr3_aa: CASSVAGGQEAYGYTF

d_call: NA
clone_size: NA
j_call: TRBJ1-5
v_call: TRBV28
cdr3_nt: TGTGCCAGCAGTTTATCTTATCAGCCCCAGCATTTT
cdr3_aa: CASSLSYQPQHF

d_call: NA
clone_size: NA
j_call: TRBJ2-1
v_call: TRBV19
cdr3_nt: TGTGCCAGTACCCGAACGAGCTCCTACAATGAGCAGTTCTTC
cdr3_aa: CASTRTSSYNEQFF

d_call: TRBD2
clone_size: NA
j_call: TRBJ2-7
v_call: TRBV5-4
cdr3_nt: TGTGCCAGCAGCATCGGGGGGGTCCCCTCCTACGAGCAGTACTTC
cdr3_aa: CASSIGGVPSYEQYF

d_call: TRBD1
clone_size: once
j_call: TRBJ2-2
v_call: TRBV9
cdr3_nt: TGTGCCAGCAGCCCCCAGCTCCGGACAGGGTCAGCCGGGGAGCTGTTTTTT
cdr3_aa: CASSPQLRTGSAGELFF

d_call: TRBD1
clone_size: NA
j_call: TRBJ2-4
v_call: TRBV6-5
cdr3_nt: TGTGCCAGCAGGGGGCGGACAGGGAGCAACATTCAGTACTTC
cdr3_aa: CASRGRTGSNIQYF

d_call: TRBD1
clone_size: NA
j_call: TRBJ1-5
v_call: TRBV6-1
cdr3_nt: TGTGCCAGCCGCCGGGACAGCGGTAGCAATCAGCCCCAGCATTTT
cdr3_aa: CASRRDSGSNQPQHF

d_call: NA
clone_size: NA
j_call: TRBJ1-6
v_call: TRBV19
cdr3_nt: TGTGCCAGTAGCCCCCGGGACACCAATTCACCCCTCCACTTT
cdr3_aa: CASSPRDTNSPLHF

d_call: TRBD1
clone_size: NA
j_call: TRBJ2-7
v_call: TRBV4-2
cdr3_nt: TGTGCCAGCAGCCTCCCGGACAGGGGACTCTACGAGCAGTACTTC
cdr3_aa: CASSLPDRGLYEQYF

d_call: TRBD2
clone_size: NA
j_call: TRBJ2-3
v_call: TRBV30
cdr3_nt: TGTGCCCGGGGGGGTTCAGTGCAGTATTTT
cdr3_aa: CARGGSVQYF

d_call: TRBD1
clone_size: NA
j_call: TRBJ2-3
v_call: TRBV4-1
cdr3_nt: TGCGCCAGCAGCACCGATCCGGGACAGGGGACAGATACGCAGTATTTT
cdr3_aa: CASSTDPGQGTDTQYF

d_call: TRBD1
clone_size: NA
j_call: TRBJ1-4
v_call: TRBV7-9
cdr3_nt: TGTGCCAGCACGGACAGGGCTAATGAAAAACTGTTTTTT
cdr3_aa: CASTDRANEKLFF

d_call: TRBD1
clone_size: NA
j_call: TRBJ1-1
v_call: TRBV5-1
cdr3_nt: TGCGCCAGCAGCTCTATCCCAGACAGGGTTGGCACTGAAGCTTTCTTT
cdr3_aa: CASSSIPDRVGTEAFF

d_call: TRBD1
clone_size: few
j_call: TRBJ1-1
v_call: TRBV9
cdr3_nt: TGTGCCAGCAGCGCCGGACAGGGGCAGGCGGAGAATGCTTTCTTT
cdr3_aa: CASSAGQGQAENAFF

d_call: NA
clone_size: NA
j_call: TRBJ2-7
v_call: TRBV28
cdr3_nt: TGTGCCAGCAGCCTATCCCGGCAAGGGGTCGAGCAGTACTTC
cdr3_aa: CASSLSRQGVEQYF

d_call: TRBD1
clone_size: NA
j_call: TRBJ1-1
v_call: TRBV28
cdr3_nt: TGTGCCAGCAGGGCAGGGGGCCCTGAAGCTTTCTTT
cdr3_aa: CASRAGGPEAFF

d_call: TRBD1
clone_size: NA
j_call: TRBJ1-4
v_call: TRBV28
cdr3_nt: TGTGCCAGCAGTTTAGGGACAGACATGAAAAATGAAAAACTGTTTTTT
cdr3_aa: CASSLGTDMKNEKLFF

d_call: TRBD1
clone_size: NA
j_call: TRBJ1-2
v_call: TRBV7-9
cdr3_nt: TGTGCCAGCAGCTTAGAGGCCGGGACAGGTTTTGGCTACACCTTC
cdr3_aa: CASSLEAGTGFGYTF

d_call: TRBD1
clone_size: NA
j_call: TRBJ2-2
v_call: TRBV28
cdr3_nt: TGTGCCAGCCTGGGACAGGGGGCGACCGGGGAGCTGTTTTTT
cdr3_aa: CASLGQGATGELFF

d_call: NA
clone_size: NA
j_call: TRBJ2-1
v_call: TRBV13
cdr3_nt: TGTGCCAGCAGCTTGGTCGTTAACAGACAGGTCTCCTACAATGAGCAGTTCTTC
cdr3_aa: CASSLVVNRQVSYNEQFF

d_call: NA
clone_size: NA
j_call: TRBJ2-7
v_call: TRBV2
cdr3_nt: TGTGCCAGCAGCGACGGGGAGACTTCAAAGGGCTACGAGCAGTACTTC
cdr3_aa: CASSDGETSKGYEQYF

d_call: NA
clone_size: NA
j_call: TRBJ1-2
v_call: TRBV28
cdr3_nt: TGTGGGGCGGGGCACTATGGCTACACCTTC
cdr3_aa: CGAGHYGYTF

d_call: TRBD2
clone_size: NA
j_call: TRBJ2-7
v_call: TRBV18
cdr3_nt: TGTGCCAGCTCAGGGACTAGCGGAACCTACGAGCAGTACTTC
cdr3_aa: CASSGTSGTYEQYF

d_call: NA
clone_size: once
j_call: TRBJ2-7
v_call: TRBV6-5
cdr3_nt: TGTGCCAGCAGTTACTACCGGGGATACGAGCAGTACTTC
cdr3_aa: CASSYYRGYEQYF

d_call: TRBD2
clone_size: NA
j_call: TRBJ2-5
v_call: TRBV4-2
cdr3_nt: TGTGCCAGCAGCCAAGAGGCTAGCGGGACGTACCAAGAGACCCAGTACTTC
cdr3_aa: CASSQEASGTYQETQYF

d_call: TRBD1
clone_size: medium-sized
j_call: TRBJ2-5
v_call: TRBV5-4
cdr3_nt: TGTGCCAGCAGCTCGGGACAGCAAGAGACCCAGTACTTC
cdr3_aa: CASSSGQQETQYF

d_call: TRBD1
clone_size: NA
j_call: TRBJ2-5
v_call: TRBV15
cdr3_nt: TGTGCCACCAGCAGATTAATACAGGGGGCCGGGGAGACCCAGTACTTC
cdr3_aa: CATSRLIQGAGETQYF

d_call: NA
clone_size: NA
j_call: TRBJ1-1
v_call: TRBV6-6
cdr3_nt: TGTGCCAGCAGTACTGGACAGAAGGACACTGAAGCTTTCTTT
cdr3_aa: CASSTGQKDTEAFF

d_call: TRBD1
clone_size: few
j_call: TRBJ2-4
v_call: TRBV19
cdr3_nt: TGTGCCAGTAGTATTCTCCCAGGGGGCAGAGCCAAAAACATTCAGTACTTC
cdr3_aa: CASSILPGGRAKNIQYF

d_call: TRBD1
clone_size: NA
j_call: TRBJ1-1
v_call: TRBV7-2
cdr3_nt: TGTGCCAGCAGCTTAGCAGGACAGGGGGCCGGCACTGAAGCTTTCTTT
cdr3_aa: CASSLAGQGAGTEAFF

d_call: NA
clone_size: medium-sized
j_call: TRBJ1-2
v_call: TRBV5-4
cdr3_nt: TGTGCCAGCAGCCTTGAGGCCAACTATGGCTACACCTTC
cdr3_aa: CASSLEANYGYTF